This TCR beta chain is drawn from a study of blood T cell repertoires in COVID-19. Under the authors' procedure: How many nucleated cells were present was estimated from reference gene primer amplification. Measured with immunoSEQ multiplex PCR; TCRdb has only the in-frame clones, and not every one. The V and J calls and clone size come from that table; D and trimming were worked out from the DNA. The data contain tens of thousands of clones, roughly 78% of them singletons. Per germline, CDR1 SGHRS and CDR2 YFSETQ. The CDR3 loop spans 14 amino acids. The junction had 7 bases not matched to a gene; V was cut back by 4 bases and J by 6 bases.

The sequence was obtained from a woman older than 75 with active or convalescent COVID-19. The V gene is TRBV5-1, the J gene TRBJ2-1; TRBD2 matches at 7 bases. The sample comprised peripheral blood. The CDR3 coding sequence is TGCGCCAGCAGCGTTAGCGGGCTAGTCAATGAGCAGTTCTTC. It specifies CASSVSGLVNEQFF.